This is a list of T cell receptor beta chains from one sample in a study of cytomegalovirus exposure and HLA in healthy donors. Sequencing used immunoSEQ multiplex PCR; TCRdb keeps in-frame clones, though not all of them. The repertoire includes approximately 71,000 clones, 72% of them detected once, and 12% sits in the top ten. The specimen was PBMCs. The source is a woman in her thirties or forties in good health and CMV-seropositive. The CDR3 runs from the conserved cysteine through the conserved F or W. D genes are given only for firm matches. The listing skips clone size in some rows; elsewhere it reads once, few, many or a size class.

clone_size: NA
d_call: NA
v_call: TRBV10-3
j_call: TRBJ1-4
cdr3_aa: CAISESAGATNEKLFF

clone_size: NA
d_call: TRBD2
v_call: TRBV7-7
j_call: TRBJ2-1
cdr3_aa: CASSRGTSGEDEQFF

clone_size: NA
d_call: NA
v_call: TRBV18
j_call: TRBJ1-1
cdr3_aa: CASSPRGMNTEAFF

clone_size: NA
d_call: NA
v_call: TRBV6-5
j_call: TRBJ1-6
cdr3_aa: CASSYQPGGSPLHF

clone_size: few
d_call: NA
v_call: TRBV5-1
j_call: TRBJ1-2
cdr3_aa: CASSPEGAVDYGYTF

clone_size: NA
d_call: NA
v_call: TRBV6-1
j_call: TRBJ1-5
cdr3_aa: CASSEARGFNQPQHF

clone_size: NA
d_call: TRBD1
v_call: TRBV12-5
j_call: TRBJ2-2
cdr3_aa: CASGLVIFRDRDTGELFF

clone_size: NA
d_call: NA
v_call: TRBV5-1
j_call: TRBJ2-3
cdr3_aa: CASSLSGAESDTQYF

clone_size: NA
d_call: NA
v_call: TRBV19
j_call: TRBJ1-5
cdr3_aa: CASSVQGNQPQHF

clone_size: NA
d_call: NA
v_call: TRBV7-8
j_call: TRBJ1-5
cdr3_aa: CASSLGGDQPQHF

clone_size: NA
d_call: TRBD1
v_call: TRBV7-2
j_call: TRBJ1-1
cdr3_aa: CASSTQGGTEAFF

clone_size: NA
d_call: NA
v_call: TRBV2
j_call: TRBJ2-5
cdr3_aa: CAFTETFQETQYF

clone_size: NA
d_call: TRBD1
v_call: TRBV6-5
j_call: TRBJ2-7
cdr3_aa: CASSNRTGWYEQYF

clone_size: NA
d_call: TRBD1
v_call: TRBV16
j_call: TRBJ2-7
cdr3_aa: CASSRIIGTGGYEQYF

clone_size: few
d_call: NA
v_call: TRBV23-1
j_call: TRBJ1-1
cdr3_aa: CASSQSVGPYTEAFF

clone_size: NA
d_call: NA
v_call: TRBV6-4
j_call: TRBJ1-1
cdr3_aa: CASSQGGGTEAFF

clone_size: NA
d_call: TRBD1
v_call: TRBV10-2
j_call: TRBJ2-7
cdr3_aa: CASSESEGAGEQYF

clone_size: NA
d_call: NA
v_call: TRBV6-1
j_call: TRBJ1-1
cdr3_aa: CASTAKGLNTEAFF

clone_size: NA
d_call: NA
v_call: TRBV14
j_call: TRBJ2-3
cdr3_aa: CASSQGGGPTDTQYF

clone_size: NA
d_call: TRBD1
v_call: TRBV6-5
j_call: TRBJ1-1
cdr3_aa: CASSLRTGGTEAFF

clone_size: few
d_call: TRBD2
v_call: TRBV7-2
j_call: TRBJ2-7
cdr3_aa: CASSLIGLAGGYEQYF

clone_size: few
d_call: NA
v_call: TRBV7-3
j_call: TRBJ2-1
cdr3_aa: CASSLGGEDYGSNEQFF

clone_size: once
d_call: NA
v_call: TRBV13
j_call: TRBJ1-4
cdr3_aa: CASSQRRAGAATNEKLFF

clone_size: NA
d_call: TRBD1
v_call: TRBV7-8
j_call: TRBJ1-5
cdr3_aa: CASSIDRVGQPQHF

clone_size: NA
d_call: NA
v_call: TRBV19
j_call: TRBJ1-3
cdr3_aa: CASTPVGGARGNTIYF

clone_size: NA
d_call: NA
v_call: TRBV9
j_call: TRBJ1-2
cdr3_aa: CASSYDRVPNYGYTF

clone_size: NA
d_call: NA
v_call: TRBV4-1
j_call: TRBJ2-7
cdr3_aa: CASSQDKTNYEQYF

clone_size: NA
d_call: NA
v_call: TRBV30
j_call: TRBJ1-1
cdr3_aa: CAWNSLGVNTEAFF

clone_size: NA
d_call: NA
v_call: TRBV19
j_call: TRBJ1-1
cdr3_aa: CASNPGSRGTEAFF

clone_size: NA
d_call: TRBD1
v_call: TRBV29-1
j_call: TRBJ1-1
cdr3_aa: CSVENRGRATEAFF

clone_size: few
d_call: TRBD1
v_call: TRBV9
j_call: TRBJ2-7
cdr3_aa: CASSPGGTGDEQYF

clone_size: NA
d_call: NA
v_call: TRBV29-1
j_call: TRBJ1-2
cdr3_aa: CSVGRGQPDYGYTF

clone_size: NA
d_call: TRBD2
v_call: TRBV4-2
j_call: TRBJ2-1
cdr3_aa: CASSQGVLAGGDNEQFF

clone_size: few
d_call: TRBD1
v_call: TRBV5-1
j_call: TRBJ2-5
cdr3_aa: CASSLVGRGRSQETQYF

clone_size: NA
d_call: NA
v_call: TRBV7-8
j_call: TRBJ2-7
cdr3_aa: CASSLSGWIASSYEQYF

clone_size: NA
d_call: NA
v_call: TRBV11-2
j_call: TRBJ2-5
cdr3_aa: CASSLVRGRETQYF

clone_size: NA
d_call: TRBD1
v_call: TRBV19
j_call: TRBJ1-4
cdr3_aa: CASSPRDRGFEKLFF

clone_size: NA
d_call: NA
v_call: TRBV7-2
j_call: TRBJ2-3
cdr3_aa: CASSLAGGSTDTQYF

clone_size: NA
d_call: NA
v_call: TRBV2
j_call: TRBJ1-1
cdr3_aa: CASRIQGGNTEAFF

clone_size: NA
d_call: NA
v_call: TRBV5-1
j_call: TRBJ2-7
cdr3_aa: CASSLLPPYEQYF

clone_size: NA
d_call: TRBD1
v_call: TRBV5-6
j_call: TRBJ1-3
cdr3_aa: CASTRGTGVTDTIYF

clone_size: NA
d_call: TRBD1
v_call: TRBV18
j_call: TRBJ1-4
cdr3_aa: CASSPRDRDEKLFF